The 26 T cell receptor beta chains below were found in one sample sequenced in a study of blood T cell repertoires in COVID-19. Produced via immunoSEQ multiplex PCR; TCRdb's table is partial and in-frame only. This repertoire shows around 100,000 clones, roughly nine tenths found once; its top ten account for approximately 15%. Sequenced sample: peripheral blood. The receptors here all came from a man in his fifties with acute or convalescent COVID-19.

The chain combines TRBV7-5 with TRBJ1-2; TRBD1, as called in the table, went unchecked against the DNA. TRBV7-5 is a known pseudogene. The CDR3 is made up of 18 amino acids. The CDR3 protein is CVRSPTLRENQRHYGYTF. The CDR3 nucleotides are TGTGTCAGAAGCCCCACACTCAGGGAAAACCAACGTCATTATGGCTACACCTTC.

The J gene is TRBJ1-1, the V gene TRBV3-1 (or the pseudogene TRBV3-2), with 10 positions matching TRBD1. CDR1 is LGHDT, CDR2 YNNKEL, per germline (reference sequence). The junction had 6 bases not matched to a gene; V was cut back by 4 bases and J by 4 bases. The CDR3 has 15 amino acids. The CDR3 bases are TGTGCCAGCAGCCTGGGGGACAGGGGATCCACTGAAGCTTTCTTT. Its protein is CASSLGDRGSTEAFF.

V is TRBV5-1 and J is TRBJ1-2; no definite D call. Germline V gene lookup returns CDR1 SGHRS and CDR2 YFSETQ. V gave up 0 bases and J gave up 0 bases, with 9 bases separating them. This CDR3 comprises 15 residues. CDR3 loop: CASSLEVATNYGYTF. CDR3 DNA sequence: TGCGCCAGCAGCTTGGAAGTGGCAACTAACTATGGCTACACCTTC.

The chain combines TRBV27 with TRBJ2-4, with 12 nucleotides matching TRBD1. Trimming at V came to 4 bases and at J to 6 bases, leaving 4 bases not matched to a gene. Germline V gene data show CDR1 as MNHEY and CDR2 as SMNVEV (reference sequence). The CDR3 loop spans 15 amino acids. CDR3 protein: CASSSGTGGVNIQYF. CDR3 coding DNA: TGTGCCAGCAGTTCCGGGACAGGGGGCGTAAACATTCAGTACTTC.

The V and J genes are TRBV28 and TRBJ1-3; maybe TRBD1 (6 bases). With 6 bases removed from V and 8 bases from J, the gap between germline ends came to 14 bases. The CDR3 sequence is 13 residues long. CDR1 is MDHEN, CDR2 SYDVKM, per germline. The CDR3 DNA is TGTGCCAGCAGGGACAGATCCTCAGACACCATATATTTT. Residues: CASRDRSSDTIYF.

This clone was recorded once. In nucleotides, the CDR3 is TGTGCCACCAGTGACACAAATATTGACGAGCAGTACTTC. It is translated as CATSDTNIDEQYF. The chain employs TRBV24-1 and TRBJ2-7; D uncertain. V lost 4 bases and J 5 bases, leaving 11 bases between the germline ends. The length of the CDR3 is 13 residues. In germline, CDR1 is KGHDR, CDR2 SFDVKD.

V gene TRBV19 combines with J gene TRBJ1-6; no firm D call. The CDR3 spans 14 residues. The germline V and J ends were trimmed by 4 bases and 7 bases, with 11 bases remaining between them. Germline V gene lookup returns CDR1 LNHDA and CDR2 SQIVND (reference sequence). This CDR3 reads CASSSQVGNSPLHF. In DNA form, the CDR3 reads TGTGCCAGTAGTAGCCAGGTTGGCAATTCACCCCTCCACTTT. Looking up the rest from reference TRBV19 and TRBJ1-6 gives the full variable domain: DGGITQSPKYLFRKEGQNVTLSCEQNLNHDAMYWYRQDPGQGLRLIYYSQIVNDFQKGDIAEGYSVSREKKESFPLTVTSAQKNPTAFYLCASSSQVGNSPLHFGNGTRLTVT.

J is TRBJ2-3 and V is TRBV6-4, with a possible D match to TRBD2 (5 bases). CDR1 is MRHNA and CDR2 is SNTAGT in the germline V gene. The CDR3 totals 15 residues. V lost 4 bases and J 2 bases, leaving 13 bases between the germline ends. The CDR3 DNA reads TGTGCCAGCAGTGCGCTTCTAGCTGTCACAGATACGCAGTATTTT. Protein sequence: CASSALLAVTDTQYF.

The chain has TRBV7-9 and TRBJ1-2; D unresolved. Germline V lookup: CDR1 SEHNR, CDR2 FQNEAQ (reference sequence). V lost 5 bases and J 3 bases, leaving 10 bases between the germline ends. CDR3 length: 13 residues. The CDR3 nucleotides are TGTGCCAGCAGCCCGGGAGCTGACTATGGCTACACCTTC. Amino acids: CASSPGADYGYTF.

The gene calls are TRBV5-6 and TRBJ1-3; 7 bases agree with TRBD1. CDR3 length: 17 amino acids. The germline gives CDR1 SGHDT, CDR2 YYEEEE. V trimming: 0 bases; J trimming: 4 bases; junction bases outside the gene matches: 10. The CDR3: CASSLAGGQRGGNTIYF. The CDR3 bases are TGTGCCAGCAGCTTGGCCGGGGGACAGAGGGGAGGAAACACCATATATTTT.

Comments on this clone: Within the sample, other DNA sequences also encode this same CDR3. The rearrangement links TRBV27 to TRBJ1-5; 7 nucleotides align to TRBD1. The V segment lost 3 bases and the J segment 4 bases; nucleotides outside the gene matches: 0. This CDR3 is 13 amino acids long. Germline CDR1 and CDR2: MNHEY and SMNVEV (reference sequence). CDR3 bases: TGTGCCAGCAGTTTGACAGGGAATCAGCCCCAGCATTTT. It codes for CASSLTGNQPQHF.

The V call is TRBV10-1, the J call TRBJ2-6; D gene unclear. The V gene lost 9 bases and the J gene lost 7 bases, with 16 bases spanning the gap. Germline V gene lookup returns CDR1 WNHNN and CDR2 SYGVQD (reference sequence). The CDR3 sequence is 14 residues long. The CDR3 coding sequence is TGCGCCAGTCCCCAGGAAAAGGAAGCCAACGTCCTGACTTTC. This encodes CASPQEKEANVLTF.

This clone has just one count. This chain connects TRBV9 to TRBJ2-2, with 10 bases that match TRBD1. The CDR3 length is 16 residues. CDR1 and CDR2 (germline): SGDLS, YYNGEE. The ends lost 4 bases at V and 2 bases at J; junction bases unmatched: 5. The CDR3 loop reads CASSFGTGANTGELFF. The CDR3 DNA reads TGTGCCAGCAGCTTCGGGACAGGGGCCAACACCGGGGAGCTGTTTTTT.

This chain's CDR3 is CASREGPLANQPQHF. The CDR3 DNA is TGTGCCAGTAGGGAGGGTCCGCTAGCCAATCAGCCCCAGCATTTT. V is TRBV19 and J is TRBJ1-5; no clear D gene. The CDR3 runs 15 residues. V was clipped by 6 bases and J by 3 bases, with 15 bases between them. Per germline, CDR1 LNHDA and CDR2 SQIVND (reference sequence).

The rearrangement joins TRBV29-1 to TRBJ2-1, with 11 bases that match TRBD2. Germline V gene lookup returns CDR1 SQVTM and CDR2 ANQGSEA. The ends lost 6 bases at V and 5 bases at J; junction bases unmatched: 6. This CDR3 has 14 residues. In DNA, the CDR3 is TGCAGCGTGACTAGCGGGGTTTTCAACAATGAGCAGTTCTTC. Residues: CSVTSGVFNNEQFF.

On this clone itself: This specimen includes other DNA sequences encoding the same CDR3. This chain links TRBV2 with TRBJ2-7, with D possibly TRBD1 on 6 matching bases. Germline-derived CDR1 and CDR2 are SNHLY and FYNNEI. V was pared by 8 bases and J by 4 bases, with 6 bases between. CDR3 length: 10 amino acids. The CDR3 protein is CASQGYEQYF. The CDR3 DNA reads as TGTGCCAGCCAGGGGTACGAGCAGTACTTC.

The rearrangement uses TRBV5-1 and TRBJ2-7, with D uncertain. The V end lost 3 bases, the J end lost 0 bases, and 10 bases lay between the germline ends. Germline V gene sequence: CDR1 SGHRS, CDR2 YFSETQ. The CDR3 loop spans 14 amino acids. CDR3 sequence (DNA): TGCGCCAGCAGCTACTCCGGGTCCTCCTACGAGCAGTACTTC. Encoded protein: CASSYSGSSYEQYF.

The gene calls are TRBV6-5 and TRBJ1-1, with 11 bases that match TRBD1. Germline assignment: CDR1 MNHEY and CDR2 SVGAGI. The CDR3 length is 13 residues. J lost 4 bases, V lost 6 bases, and 1 base had no gene match. The CDR3 reads CASRDRGPTEAFF. In DNA, the CDR3 is TGTGCCAGCAGGGACAGGGGGCCCACTGAAGCTTTCTTT.

The V gene is TRBV29-1, the J gene TRBJ1-1; a weak D match, TRBD1 (6 bases). The germline V gene encodes CDR1 SQVTM and CDR2 ANQGSEA. V dropped 6 bases and J dropped 4 bases, with 21 bases sitting between them. The CDR3 has 15 residues. The CDR3 sequence: CSVPLIQGTGTEAFF. In DNA form, the CDR3 reads TGCAGCGTGCCCCTAATACAGGGTACGGGCACTGAAGCTTTCTTT.

This chain joins TRBV9 and TRBJ1-2; D may be TRBD1 (5 bases). CDR1 and CDR2 (germline): SGDLS, YYNGEE. The V and J ends lost 1 base and 6 bases respectively, with 16 bases between them. The CDR3 is 15 amino acids. DNA of the CDR3: TGTGCCAGCAGCGTAAGAGGGGTGGGGGGAGATGGCTACACCTTC. As protein: CASSVRGVGGDGYTF.

V gene TRBV19 combines with J gene TRBJ1-2; D unclear. V dropped 1 base and J dropped 4 bases, with 7 bases sitting between them. Germline V lookup: CDR1 LNHDA, CDR2 SQIVND (reference sequence). The CDR3 is 13 amino acids. The CDR3 protein is CASSIGHLYGYTF. CDR3 sequence (DNA): TGTGCCAGTAGTATAGGACACCTCTATGGCTACACCTTC.

The DNA of the CDR3 is TGTGCAACCTACAGGGTGAGAAACACTGAAGCTTTCTTT. It is translated as CATYRVRNTEAFF. The gene calls are TRBV6-5 and TRBJ1-1, with a tentative D call TRBD1 (6 bases). CDR3 size: 13 residues. Germline CDR1 is MNHEY and CDR2 is SVGAGI.

The chain links TRBV9 to TRBJ1-3; 8 positions match TRBD1. Trimming at V came to 0 bases and at J to 4 bases, leaving 3 bases not matched to a gene. This CDR3 region has 15 residues. Germline CDR1 and CDR2: SGDLS and YYNGEE. The CDR3 loop is CASSVGQGAGNTIYF. DNA for the CDR3: TGTGCCAGCAGCGTAGGCCAGGGGGCCGGAAACACCATATATTTT.

The chain links TRBV16 to TRBJ1-1; D not resolved. The CDR3 contains 13 residues. Germline CDR1 reads KGHSY; CDR2 reads FQNENV. V dropped 2 bases and J dropped 1 base, with 5 bases sitting between them. CDR3 amino acids: CASSQIRNTEAFF. The CDR3 DNA is TGTGCCAGCAGCCAAATCCGGAACACTGAAGCTTTCTTT.

This chain joins TRBV7-8 and TRBJ1-1; 8 bases fit TRBD1. This CDR3 has 14 amino acids. Per the germline V gene, CDR1 is SGHVS and CDR2 is FQNEAQ. Trimming removed 4 bases from V and 4 bases from J; junction bases left unmatched: 5. CDR3 loop: CASSSTGAATEAFF. The CDR3 nucleotides read TGTGCCAGCAGCTCGACAGGGGCGGCCACTGAAGCTTTCTTT.

The chain combines TRBV4-1 with TRBJ1-2; TRBD1 is a possible D gene (5 bases). The CDR3 spans 14 residues. Germline-derived CDR1 and CDR2 are MGHRA and YSYEKL. V lost 3 bases and J lost 7, with 15 bases in between. The CDR3 here is CASSHPAGGSGYTF. CDR3 DNA: TGCGCCAGCAGCCACCCGGCGGGGGGAAGTGGCTACACCTTC.